Presented here are 32 T cell receptor beta chains from one specimen sequenced in a study of blood T cells in healthy people across ages. Then a second PCR, running about 6 to 12 cycles, was carried out with a sample-barcoded 5' primer and a J-beta primer mix. MiXCR was run by TCRdb on the 5' RACE reads, yielding one entry per CDR3 protein. The sample contains around 900,000 distinct CDR3 sequences, just over 50% of which appear only once. The sample was blood. The receptors originated from a woman aged 55-70 years in good health.

The chain links TRBV20-1 to TRBJ2-4; no clear D gene. TRBJ2-7 explains the end of the DNA better; the J call may be wrong. The CDR3 totals 10 residues. Germline V lookup: CDR1 DFQATT, CDR2 SNEGSKA (reference sequence). For the CDR3, the DNA is TGCAGTGCCCGACGGGCCGAGCAGTACTTC. This sequence encodes CSARRAEQYF.

The chain has TRBV10-3 and TRBJ2-5; the D call may be TRBD1 or TRBD2 (6 bases each). The germline V gene encodes CDR1 ENHRY and CDR2 SYGVKD. Trimming shortened V by 4 bases and J by 3 bases, and 15 bases separated the two germline ends. This CDR3 is built from 15 residues. In DNA form, the CDR3 reads TGTGCCATCAGTGGAGTGGGGGGCAGGGAAGAGACCCAGTACTTC. This gives the protein CAISGVGGREETQYF.

This clonotype was seen more than once but under ten times. V usage is TRBV7-9 and J usage is TRBJ2-5; D gene unclear. The V gene's germline CDR1 is SEHNR and CDR2 FQNEAQ (reference sequence). Trimming left V 5 bases short and J 0 bases short, with 10 bases between. The CDR3 runs 14 residues. CDR3 residues: CASSPRYYQETQYF. The CDR3 region has the DNA TGTGCCAGCAGCCCCCGGTATTACCAAGAGACCCAGTACTTC.

This clonotype came up a few times. J is TRBJ2-7 and V is TRBV12-3 or TRBV12-4; D remains ambiguous. V lost 1 base, J lost 2 bases, and 9 bases lay in between. There are 14 residues in the CDR3. In DNA, the CDR3 is TGTGCCAGCAGTTTAGAGGTGCAGCCCTACGAGCAGTACTTC. Translated: CASSLEVQPYEQYF.

This clonotype came up a few times. This chain connects TRBV4-3 to TRBJ1-2, with D maybe TRBD1 (5 bases). The germline CDR1 and CDR2 sequences are LGHNA and YSLEER. CDR3 length: 15 amino acids. Trimming removed 0 bases from V and 4 bases from J, with 12 bases in between. The CDR3 region is CASSQDIRGLYGYTF. The CDR3, as DNA: TGCGCCAGCAGCCAAGATATTAGGGGACTCTATGGCTACACCTTC.

This clonotype was seen only once. The V gene is TRBV19, the J gene TRBJ2-7; D may be TRBD2 (7 bases). CDR1 is LNHDA, CDR2 SQIVND, per germline (reference sequence). V lost 9 bases and J 0 bases, leaving 24 bases between the germline ends. The CDR3 length is 17 residues. The DNA of the CDR3 is TGTGCCAGCAGATCTTCCTCCCGGGGGGCAGTCTCCTACGAGCAGTACTTC. Protein: CASRSSSRGAVSYEQYF.

The chain links TRBV12-3 or TRBV12-4 to TRBJ2-3; no firm D call. The CDR3 contains 16 residues. The V and J ends lost 1 base and 2 bases respectively, with 13 bases between them. DNA of the CDR3: TGTGCCAGCAGTTTAGAAGCTCAGACAAACACAGATACGCAGTATTTT. Residues: CASSLEAQTNTDTQYF.

This clonotype was seen more than once but under ten times. The chain uses TRBV9 and TRBJ2-3, with TRBD2 matching 9 bases. The CDR3 extends over 20 amino acids. V gave up 3 bases and J gave up 2 bases; unmatched junction bases: 19. Germline V CDR1 and CDR2: SGDLS, YYNGEE. The CDR3 DNA reads as TGTGCCAGCAGCGCCAACCCGAGAAGAGCGGGAGGCATTAACACAGATACGCAGTATTTT. It is translated as CASSANPRRAGGINTDTQYF.

The chain is built from TRBV20-1 and TRBJ2-7; 9 nucleotides match TRBD2. Germline V gene data show CDR1 as DFQATT and CDR2 as SNEGSKA (reference sequence). CDR3 size: 15 residues. With V trimmed by 0 bases and J by 2 bases, 5 bases remained unmatched. CDR3 in amino acids: CSARDFASGTYEQYF. In DNA, the CDR3 is TGCAGTGCTAGAGATTTCGCTAGCGGGACCTACGAGCAGTACTTC.

The chain employs TRBV9 and TRBJ2-7; TRBD2 matches 11 bases. The CDR3 length is 16 residues. CDR1 SGDLS and CDR2 YYNGEE come from the germline V gene. The J segment lost 3 bases and the V segment lost 4 bases, leaving 9 bases of the junction unmatched. The CDR3 spells CASSPATSGINYEQYF. In nucleotides, the CDR3 is TGTGCCAGCAGCCCCGCGACTAGCGGGATAAACTACGAGCAGTACTTC.

This clonotype was recorded a few times. The J gene is TRBJ2-3, the V gene TRBV7-3; D uncertain. The CDR3 totals 16 residues. V was trimmed by 0 bases and J by 0 bases, leaving 10 bases between them. The germline V gene encodes CDR1 SGHTA and CDR2 FQGTGA. The CDR3 nucleotides read TGTGCCAGCAGCTTAACCGCCTTCGGTAGCACAGATACGCAGTATTTT. Translated, it gives CASSLTAFGSTDTQYF.

This clonotype was seen ten or more times. The chain recombines TRBV27 with TRBJ2-1, with D hard to call. The CDR3 sequence is 14 residues long. Germline loops: CDR1 MNHEY, CDR2 SMNVEV (reference sequence). With 4 bases removed from V and 13 bases from J, the gap between germline ends came to 20 bases. CDR3 region: CASSSWTDTRSQFF. Written as DNA, the CDR3 is TGTGCCAGCAGTTCGTGGACGGATACAAGGAGCCAGTTCTTC.

A word on this clonotype: Compared with germline, one end of the junction differs, possibly owing to a read error. The rearrangement joins TRBV12-3 or TRBV12-4 to TRBJ2-5; 7 bases are shared with TRBD2. The J call could be wrong; TRBJ2-7 is a better fit for the DNA end. The CDR3 sequence is 17 residues long. The CDR3: CTSSLVPIRASGYEQYF. The CDR3 DNA sequence: TGTACCAGCAGCTTAGTCCCGATTCGGGCTAGCGGCTACGAGCAGTACTTC.

This clonotype was counted between two and nine times. This sequence joins TRBV5-5 and TRBJ1-4; D is unresolved. V lost 0 bases and J lost 8, with 14 bases in between. Germline CDR1 reads SGHKS; CDR2 reads YYEKEE (reference sequence). CDR3 length equals 15 residues. The CDR3 loop is CASSLAETDREKLFF. CDR3 nucleotide sequence: TGTGCCAGCAGCTTGGCGGAGACGGATCGCGAAAAACTGTTTTTT.

V usage is TRBV5-6 and J usage is TRBJ2-1; D is perhaps TRBD1 or TRBD2 (5 bases each). V dropped 5 bases and J dropped 5 bases, with 14 bases sitting between them. The CDR3 is 14 amino acids. The germline V gene encodes CDR1 SGHDT and CDR2 YYEEEE. The CDR3 protein is CASSTGTIDNEQFF. The CDR3 DNA is TGTGCCAGCAGTACCGGGACGATAGACAATGAGCAGTTCTTC.

The chain uses TRBV6-2 or TRBV6-3 and TRBJ2-7; 10 positions match TRBD2. Germline V CDR1 and CDR2: MNHEY, SVGEGT. The CDR3 extends over 13 amino acids. The ends lost 9 bases at V and 4 bases at J; junction bases unmatched: 6. In DNA, the CDR3 is TGTGCCAGTAGCAGACTAGCGGGTTACGAGCAGTACTTC. Amino acids: CASSRLAGYEQYF.

The rearrangement uses TRBV10-3 and TRBJ1-1; a possible D gene is TRBD1 (5 bases). Per germline, CDR1 ENHRY and CDR2 SYGVKD. The CDR3 has 14 residues. The germline V and J ends were trimmed by 6 bases and 8 bases, with 19 bases remaining between them. This CDR3 is CAISLGLEGTEAFF. CDR3 nucleotides: TGTGCCATCAGCCTTGGGCTGGAAGGGACCGAAGCTTTCTTT.

V usage is TRBV6-2 or TRBV6-3 and J usage is TRBJ1-5, with a weak D call TRBD1 (5 bases). Germline V gene lookup returns CDR1 MNHEY and CDR2 SVGEGT. V shed 0 bases and J shed 2 bases, with 11 bases lying between them. This CDR3 comprises 16 residues. Here the CDR3 reads CASSYSAGMGNQPQHF. The CDR3, as DNA: TGTGCCAGCAGTTACTCCGCAGGGATGGGCAATCAGCCCCAGCATTTT.

V usage is TRBV7-9 and J usage is TRBJ2-4; no firm D call. TRBJ2-7 explains the end of the DNA better; the J call may be wrong. Per the germline V gene, CDR1 is SEHNR and CDR2 is FQNEAQ (reference sequence). The CDR3 is made up of 13 amino acids. The CDR3 region is CASSRESAYEQYF. CDR3 nucleotides: TGTGCCAGCAGCAGAGAGTCTGCCTACGAGCAGTACTTC.

V is TRBV6-6 and J is TRBJ1-5, with D perhaps matching TRBD1 (6 bases). Trimming took off 2 bases at V and 1 base at J, with 9 bases between the two ends. The CDR3 runs 15 residues. Germline V gives CDR1 MNHNY, CDR2 SVGAGI (reference sequence). This CDR3 is CASSYGQGSNQPQHF. CDR3 nucleotides: TGTGCCAGCAGTTACGGGCAGGGGAGCAATCAGCCCCAGCATTTT.

The J gene is TRBJ2-3, the V gene TRBV20-1, with a possible D match to TRBD1 (5 bases). The CDR3 contains 15 residues. Between the trimmed V and J ends, which lost 2 bases and 2 bases, there was a span of 14 bases. CDR1 is DFQATT, CDR2 SNEGSKA, per germline (reference sequence). The CDR3 nucleotides read TGCAGTGCTAGACAGGGTTCTCTACCCACAGATACGCAGTATTTT. Residues: CSARQGSLPTDTQYF.

This rearrangement joins TRBV12-3 or TRBV12-4 to TRBJ1-5; the match to TRBD1 covers 7 bases. This CDR3 spans 12 amino acids. The trim removed 8 bases at V and 4 bases at J, leaving 2 bases unmatched. Here the CDR3 reads CASVRGNQPQHF. CDR3 coding DNA: TGTGCCAGCGTCAGGGGGAATCAGCCCCAGCATTTT.

The chain combines TRBV28 with TRBJ2-1; no definite D call. CDR1 is MDHEN and CDR2 is SYDVKM in the germline V gene. There are 13 residues in the CDR3. The V end was cut by 7 bases, the J end by 9 bases, with 16 bases between. CDR3 sequence reads: CASTNPDSIEQFF. The CDR3 DNA reads TGTGCCAGCACGAACCCCGACTCGATTGAGCAGTTCTTC.

This clonotype was seen only a few times. This chain connects TRBV9 to TRBJ2-7, with 10 bases aligning to TRBD1. V lost 0 bases, J lost 0 bases, and 3 bases stayed unmatched. Germline-derived CDR1 and CDR2 are SGDLS and YYNGEE. The CDR3 has 16 amino acids. The CDR3 sequence is CASSVAGQGDSYEQYF. CDR3 DNA sequence: TGTGCCAGCAGCGTAGCTGGACAGGGGGACTCCTACGAGCAGTACTTC.

The DNA for the CDR3 is TGTGCCAGCAGCTTCCAGGACAGGGGTGATACGCAGTATTTT. This codes for CASSFQDRGDTQYF. This sequence joins TRBV5-4 and TRBJ2-3; the match to TRBD1 covers 9 bases. J gave up 6 bases and V 2 bases, and 4 bases lay outside the gene matches. The CDR3 is 14 amino acids. Germline CDR1 SGHNT, CDR2 YYREEE (reference sequence).

This chain joins TRBV12-3 or TRBV12-4 and TRBJ2-1; D not resolved. The CDR3 runs 12 residues. The ends were cut back, 3 bases at V and 9 bases at J, with 9 bases in the middle. This chain's CDR3 is CASSFRPGEQFF. CDR3 sequence (DNA): TGTGCCAGCAGTTTTAGGCCGGGTGAGCAGTTCTTC.

The table lists this clonotype with a few counts. This sequence joins TRBV5-6 and TRBJ2-1; unclear D gene. Per the germline V gene, CDR1 is SGHDT and CDR2 is YYEEEE. Trimming removed 3 bases at V and 9 bases at J, with 13 bases between. This CDR3 comprises 13 residues. In nucleotides, the CDR3 is TGTGCCAGCAGCTCTTCGGTCATAGGTGAGCAGTTCTTC. This sequence encodes CASSSSVIGEQFF. The full variable domain, in which reference TRBV5-6 and TRBJ2-1 provide the parts outside the CDR3, is DAGVTQSPTHLIKTRGQQVTLRCSPKSGHDTVSWYQQALGQGPQFIFQYYEEEERQRGNFPDRFSGHQFPNYSSELNVNALLLGDSALYLCASSSSVIGEQFFGPGTRLTVL.

The CDR3 coding sequence is TGTGCCAGCAGCCTGGAGAGGGGACAAGAGTCCAAAAACATTCAGTACTTC. Translation: CASSLERGQESKNIQYF. The chain uses TRBV5-6 and TRBJ2-4; D is perhaps TRBD1 (6 bases). This CDR3 has 17 amino acids. Trimming removed 4 bases at V and 2 bases at J, with 19 bases between. Germline V lookup: CDR1 SGHDT, CDR2 YYEEEE.

The V and J genes are TRBV19 and TRBJ2-3; the D gene could be TRBD1 or TRBD2 (5 bases each). V lost 6 bases and J 1 base, leaving 14 bases between the germline ends. The CDR3 runs 15 residues. Per the germline V gene, CDR1 is LNHDA and CDR2 is SQIVND (reference sequence). DNA of the CDR3: TGTGCCAGTAGAAGGGACGAAGCCGGCACAGATACGCAGTATTTT. This gives the protein CASRRDEAGTDTQYF. The entire variable domain, with the rest obtained from reference TRBV19 and TRBJ2-3, is as follows: DGGITQSPKYLFRKEGQNVTLSCEQNLNHDAMYWYRQDPGQGLRLIYYSQIVNDFQKGDIAEGYSVSREKKESFPLTVTSAQKNPTAFYLCASRRDEAGTDTQYFGPGTRLTVL.

The chain joins TRBV24-1 to TRBJ2-7; TRBD1 agrees at 7 bases. The germline CDR1 and CDR2 sequences are KGHDR and SFDVKD. This CDR3 comprises 15 residues. The trim removed 4 bases at V and 7 bases at J, leaving 12 bases unmatched. CDR3 sequence reads: CATSEDRVSYNEQYF. CDR3 nucleotides: TGTGCCACCAGTGAAGACAGGGTTAGCTACAATGAGCAGTACTTC.

The rearrangement links TRBV20-1 to TRBJ2-3, with D unclear. V dropped 3 bases and J dropped 2 bases, with 6 bases sitting between them. Germline V gene data show CDR1 as DFQATT and CDR2 as SNEGSKA (reference sequence). The length of the CDR3 is 12 residues. Written as DNA, the CDR3 is TGCAGTGCTAGTGAGAACACAGATACGCAGTATTTT. It yields the protein CSASENTDTQYF.

In this sample, this clonotype turned up once. V usage is TRBV2 and J usage is TRBJ2-2; maybe TRBD1 (7 bases). This CDR3 has 16 amino acids. Germline loops: CDR1 SNHLY, CDR2 FYNNEI. The V and J ends lost 1 base and 0 bases respectively, with 9 bases between them. The chain's CDR3 is CASSEGGTANTGELFF. The CDR3 DNA sequence: TGTGCCAGCAGTGAAGGCGGGACAGCGAACACCGGGGAGCTGTTTTTT.